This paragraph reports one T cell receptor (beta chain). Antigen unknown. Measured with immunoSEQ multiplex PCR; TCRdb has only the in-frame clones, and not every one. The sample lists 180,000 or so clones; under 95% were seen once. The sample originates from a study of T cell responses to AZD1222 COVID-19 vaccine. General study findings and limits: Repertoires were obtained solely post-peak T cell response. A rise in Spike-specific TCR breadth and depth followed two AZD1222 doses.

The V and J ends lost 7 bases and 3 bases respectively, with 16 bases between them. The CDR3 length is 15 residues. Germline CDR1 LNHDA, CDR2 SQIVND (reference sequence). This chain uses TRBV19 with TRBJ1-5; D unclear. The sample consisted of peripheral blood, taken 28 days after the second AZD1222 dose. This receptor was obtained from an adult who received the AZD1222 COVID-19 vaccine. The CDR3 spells CASNSEWIDNQPQHF. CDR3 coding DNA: TGTGCCAGTAACTCCGAGTGGATAGACAATCAGCCCCAGCATTTT.